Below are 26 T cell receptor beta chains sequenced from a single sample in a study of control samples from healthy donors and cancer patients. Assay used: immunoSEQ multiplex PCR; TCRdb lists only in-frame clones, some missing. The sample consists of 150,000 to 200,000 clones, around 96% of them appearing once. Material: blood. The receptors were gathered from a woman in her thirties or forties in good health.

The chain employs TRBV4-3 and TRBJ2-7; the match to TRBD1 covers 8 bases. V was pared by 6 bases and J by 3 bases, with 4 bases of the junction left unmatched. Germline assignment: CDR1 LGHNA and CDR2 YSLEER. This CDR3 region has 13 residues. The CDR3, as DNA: TGCGCCAGCAGTTCTGGGACAGGCTACGAGCAGTACTTC. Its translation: CASSSGTGYEQYF.

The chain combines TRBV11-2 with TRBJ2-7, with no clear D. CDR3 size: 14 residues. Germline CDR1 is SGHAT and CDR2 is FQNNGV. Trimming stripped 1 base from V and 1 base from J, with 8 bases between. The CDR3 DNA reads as TGTGCCAGCAGCTTAGGGGGTGCTTCCTACGAGCAGTACTTC. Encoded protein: CASSLGGASYEQYF.

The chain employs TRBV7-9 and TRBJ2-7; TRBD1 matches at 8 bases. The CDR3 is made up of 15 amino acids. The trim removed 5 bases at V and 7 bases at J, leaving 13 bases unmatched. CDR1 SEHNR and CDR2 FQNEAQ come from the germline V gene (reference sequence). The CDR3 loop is CASSPRQGRGWEQYF. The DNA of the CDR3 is TGTGCCAGCAGCCCTCGACAGGGGCGCGGGTGGGAGCAGTACTTC.

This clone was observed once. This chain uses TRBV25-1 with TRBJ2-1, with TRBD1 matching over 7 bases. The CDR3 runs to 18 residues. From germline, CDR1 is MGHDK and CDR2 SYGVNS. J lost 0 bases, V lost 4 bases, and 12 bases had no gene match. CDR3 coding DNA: TGTGCCAGCAGTGGGAGAACAGGGGACCCCAGCTCCTACAATGAGCAGTTCTTC. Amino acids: CASSGRTGDPSSYNEQFF.

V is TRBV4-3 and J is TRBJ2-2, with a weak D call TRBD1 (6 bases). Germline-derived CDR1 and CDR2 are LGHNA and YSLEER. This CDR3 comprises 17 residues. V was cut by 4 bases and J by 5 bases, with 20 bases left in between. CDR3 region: CASSRDRSRGSTGELFF. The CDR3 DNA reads TGCGCCAGCAGCCGAGACAGGTCCCGTGGATCTACCGGGGAGCTGTTTTTT.

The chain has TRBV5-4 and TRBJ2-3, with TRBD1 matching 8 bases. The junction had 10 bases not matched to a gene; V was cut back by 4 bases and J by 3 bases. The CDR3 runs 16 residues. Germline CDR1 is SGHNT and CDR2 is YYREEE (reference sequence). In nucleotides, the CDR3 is TGTGCCAGCAGCCAAAAGGACAGGGAAAAGACAGATACGCAGTATTTT. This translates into CASSQKDREKTDTQYF.

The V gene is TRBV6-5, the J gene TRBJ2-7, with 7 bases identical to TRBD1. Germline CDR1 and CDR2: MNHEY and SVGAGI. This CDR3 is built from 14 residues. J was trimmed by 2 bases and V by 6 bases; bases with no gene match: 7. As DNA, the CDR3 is TGTGCCAGCAGCCGTTCAGGGGGACCCTACGAGCAGTACTTC. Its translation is CASSRSGGPYEQYF.

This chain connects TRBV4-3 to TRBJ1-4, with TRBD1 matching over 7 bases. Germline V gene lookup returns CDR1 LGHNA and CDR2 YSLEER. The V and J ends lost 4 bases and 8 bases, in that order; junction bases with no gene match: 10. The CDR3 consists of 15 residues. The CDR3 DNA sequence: TGCGCCAGCAGCCGGACAGGACGGGTCGGGGAAAAACTGTTTTTT. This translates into CASSRTGRVGEKLFF.

The CDR3 DNA reads TGTGCCAGCTCAACTCTCGACGGGCTACCAAATGAAAAACTGTTTTTT. Translated: CASSTLDGLPNEKLFF. The chain recombines TRBV18 with TRBJ1-4; D remains unclear. Germline assignment: CDR1 KGHSH and CDR2 LQKENI. The CDR3 loop spans 16 amino acids. The V and J ends lost 5 bases and 5 bases respectively, with 18 bases between them.

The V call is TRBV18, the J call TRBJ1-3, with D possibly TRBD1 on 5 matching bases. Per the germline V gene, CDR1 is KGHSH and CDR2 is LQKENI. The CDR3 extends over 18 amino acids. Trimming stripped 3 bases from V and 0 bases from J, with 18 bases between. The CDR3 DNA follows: TGTGCCAGCTCACCGGGGGTGGGCGGGAGAGCCTCTGGAAACACCATATATTTT. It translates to CASSPGVGGRASGNTIYF.

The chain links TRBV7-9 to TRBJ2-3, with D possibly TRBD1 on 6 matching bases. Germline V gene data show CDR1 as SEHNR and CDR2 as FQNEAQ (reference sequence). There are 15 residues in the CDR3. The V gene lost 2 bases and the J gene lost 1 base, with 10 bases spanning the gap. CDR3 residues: CASSLMGAGTDTQYF. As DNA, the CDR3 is TGTGCCAGCAGCTTAATGGGGGCCGGCACAGATACGCAGTATTTT.

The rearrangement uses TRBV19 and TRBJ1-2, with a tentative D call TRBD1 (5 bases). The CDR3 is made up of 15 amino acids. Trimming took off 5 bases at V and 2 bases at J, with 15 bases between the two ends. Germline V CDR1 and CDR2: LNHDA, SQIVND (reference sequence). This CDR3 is CASSPTGTTNYGYTF. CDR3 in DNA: TGTGCCAGTAGTCCCACAGGAACCACCAACTATGGCTACACCTTC.

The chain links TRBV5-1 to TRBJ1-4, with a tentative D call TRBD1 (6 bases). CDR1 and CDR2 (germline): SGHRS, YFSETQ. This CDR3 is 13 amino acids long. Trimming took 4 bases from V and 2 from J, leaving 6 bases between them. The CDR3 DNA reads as TGCGCCAGCAGCACAGGGACTAATGAAAAACTGTTTTTT. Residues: CASSTGTNEKLFF. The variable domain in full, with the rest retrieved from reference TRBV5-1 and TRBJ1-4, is KAGVTQTPRYLIKTRGQQVTLSCSPISGHRSVSWYQQTPGQGLQFLFEYFSETQRNKGNFPGRFSGRQFSNSRSEMNVSTLELGDSALYLCASSTGTNEKLFFGSGTQLSVL.

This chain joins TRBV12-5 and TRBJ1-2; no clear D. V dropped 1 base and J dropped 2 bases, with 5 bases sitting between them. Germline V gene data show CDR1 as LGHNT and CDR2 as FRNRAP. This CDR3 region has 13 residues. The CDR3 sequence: CASGLDKNYGYTF. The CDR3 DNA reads TGTGCTAGTGGTTTGGACAAGAACTATGGCTACACCTTC.

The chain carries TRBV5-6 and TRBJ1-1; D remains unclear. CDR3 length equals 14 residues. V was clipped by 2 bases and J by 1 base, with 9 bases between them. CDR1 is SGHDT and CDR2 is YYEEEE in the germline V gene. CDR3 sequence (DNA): TGTGCCAGCAGCTTCTCCATGGGGAACACTGAAGCTTTCTTT. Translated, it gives CASSFSMGNTEAFF.

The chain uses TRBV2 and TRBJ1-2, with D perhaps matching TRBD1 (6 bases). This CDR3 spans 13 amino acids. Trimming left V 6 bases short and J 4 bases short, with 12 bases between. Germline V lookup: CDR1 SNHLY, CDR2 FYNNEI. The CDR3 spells CASRSLDSYGYTF. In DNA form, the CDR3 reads TGTGCCAGCAGGAGCCTGGACAGCTATGGCTACACCTTC. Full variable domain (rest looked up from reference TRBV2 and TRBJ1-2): EPEVTQTPSHQVTQMGQEVILRCVPISNHLYFYWYRQILGQKVEFLVSFYNNEISEKSEIFDDQFSVERPDGSNFTLKIRSTKLEDSAMYFCASRSLDSYGYTFGSGTRLTVV.

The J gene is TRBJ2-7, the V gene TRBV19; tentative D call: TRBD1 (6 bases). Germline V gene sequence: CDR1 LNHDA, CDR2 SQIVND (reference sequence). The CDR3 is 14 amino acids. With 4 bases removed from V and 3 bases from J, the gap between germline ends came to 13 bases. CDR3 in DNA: TGTGCCAGTAGTAAGCTGGACAGAGACTACGAGCAGTACTTC. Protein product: CASSKLDRDYEQYF. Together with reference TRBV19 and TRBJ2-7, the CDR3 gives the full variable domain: DGGITQSPKYLFRKEGQNVTLSCEQNLNHDAMYWYRQDPGQGLRLIYYSQIVNDFQKGDIAEGYSVSREKKESFPLTVTSAQKNPTAFYLCASSKLDRDYEQYFGPGTRLTVT.

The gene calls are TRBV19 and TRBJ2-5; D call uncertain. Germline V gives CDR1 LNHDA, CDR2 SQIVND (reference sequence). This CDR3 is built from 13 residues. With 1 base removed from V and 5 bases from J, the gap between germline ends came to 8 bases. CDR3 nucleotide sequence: TGTGCCAGTAGTATAGGACTTTGGGAGACCCAGTACTTC. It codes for CASSIGLWETQYF.

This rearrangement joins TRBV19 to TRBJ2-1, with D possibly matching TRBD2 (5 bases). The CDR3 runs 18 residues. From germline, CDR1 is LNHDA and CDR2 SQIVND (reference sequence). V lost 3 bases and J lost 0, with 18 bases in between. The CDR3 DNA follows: TGTGCCAGTAGTATCCTTCTCAAGAGCGGAAGCTCCTACAATGAGCAGTTCTTC. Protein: CASSILLKSGSSYNEQFF.

The CDR3 protein is CASSLSTAADTQYF. The CDR3 DNA is TGTGCCAGCAGCTTGTCCACAGCGGCAGATACGCAGTATTTT. V is TRBV5-6 and J is TRBJ2-3, with D possibly TRBD2 on 5 matching bases. Per the germline V gene, CDR1 is SGHDT and CDR2 is YYEEEE. With 1 base removed from V and 4 bases from J, the gap between germline ends came to 10 bases. CDR3 size: 14 residues.

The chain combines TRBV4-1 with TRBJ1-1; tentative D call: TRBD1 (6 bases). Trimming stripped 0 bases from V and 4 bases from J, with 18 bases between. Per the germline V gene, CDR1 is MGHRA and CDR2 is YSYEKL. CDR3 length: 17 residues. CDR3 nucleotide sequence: TGCGCCAGCAGCCAAGAAACAGGGCCGCCGGTGAGCACTGAAGCTTTCTTT. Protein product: CASSQETGPPVSTEAFF.

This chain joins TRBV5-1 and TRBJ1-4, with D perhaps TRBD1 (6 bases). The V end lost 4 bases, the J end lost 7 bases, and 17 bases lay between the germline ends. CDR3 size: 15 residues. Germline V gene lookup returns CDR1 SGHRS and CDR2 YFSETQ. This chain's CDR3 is CASSLAGDGGEKLFF. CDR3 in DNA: TGCGCCAGCAGCCTGGCAGGGGATGGGGGTGAAAAACTGTTTTTT.

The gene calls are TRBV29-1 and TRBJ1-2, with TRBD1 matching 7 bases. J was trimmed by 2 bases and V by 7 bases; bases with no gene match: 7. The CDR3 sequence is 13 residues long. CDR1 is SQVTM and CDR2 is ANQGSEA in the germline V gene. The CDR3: CSARDSTNYGYTF. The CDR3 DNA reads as TGCAGCGCCCGGGACAGCACAAACTATGGCTACACCTTC.

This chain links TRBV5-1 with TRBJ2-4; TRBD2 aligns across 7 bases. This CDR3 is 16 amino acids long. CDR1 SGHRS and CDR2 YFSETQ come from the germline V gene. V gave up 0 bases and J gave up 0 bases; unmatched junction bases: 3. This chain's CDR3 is CASSLGGGGAKNIQYF. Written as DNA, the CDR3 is TGCGCCAGCAGCTTGGGAGGCGGGGGAGCCAAAAACATTCAGTACTTC. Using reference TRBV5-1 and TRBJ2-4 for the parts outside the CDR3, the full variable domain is KAGVTQTPRYLIKTRGQQVTLSCSPISGHRSVSWYQQTPGQGLQFLFEYFSETQRNKGNFPGRFSGRQFSNSRSEMNVSTLELGDSALYLCASSLGGGGAKNIQYFGAGTRLSVL.

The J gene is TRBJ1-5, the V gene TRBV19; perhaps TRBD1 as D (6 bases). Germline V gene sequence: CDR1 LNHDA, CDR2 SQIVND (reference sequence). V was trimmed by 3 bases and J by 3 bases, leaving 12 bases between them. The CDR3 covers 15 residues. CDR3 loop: CASSIFPGANQPQHF. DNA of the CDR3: TGTGCCAGTAGTATTTTCCCAGGGGCCAATCAGCCCCAGCATTTT. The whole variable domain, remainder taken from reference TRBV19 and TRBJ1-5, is DGGITQSPKYLFRKEGQNVTLSCEQNLNHDAMYWYRQDPGQGLRLIYYSQIVNDFQKGDIAEGYSVSREKKESFPLTVTSAQKNPTAFYLCASSIFPGANQPQHFGDGTRLSIL.

Written as DNA, the CDR3 is TGCAGTGCTAGTGCCCTAGCGGGAGCGGAGACCCAGTACTTC. Its protein product is CSASALAGAETQYF. The chain links TRBV20-1 to TRBJ2-5; 10 bases are a match to TRBD2. Germline CDR1 reads DFQATT; CDR2 reads SNEGSKA (reference sequence). The CDR3 has 14 amino acids. With V trimmed by 3 bases and J by 5 bases, 6 bases remained unmatched.